This T cell receptor beta chain was sequenced for a study of T cell responses to AZD1222 COVID-19 vaccine. Repertoires were generated with immunoSEQ multiplex PCR, while TCRdb's copy carries only in-frame clones and drops some. The sample lists roughly 130,000 clones, around 90% seen once, with around 20% in the top ten. Concerning this clone: Its matching antigen is unknown.

Overall study results and limits: Clonal diversity was possibly underestimated, and the donors were mostly white British, with more females. Just a handful of people given AZD1222 tested seropositive at baseline.

The sample consisted of peripheral blood, taken on day 0 of MenACWY control vaccination. The receptor's source is an adult in good health.

The CDR3 sequence is CAWGIIYEQYF. Here the CDR3 DNA reads TGTGCCTGGGGGATTATCTACGAGCAGTACTTC. The gene calls are TRBV30 and TRBJ2-7; D gene ambiguous. The germline V gene has CDR1 GTSNPN and CDR2 SVGIG (reference sequence). V lost 5 bases and J lost 3, with 8 bases in between. CDR3 length: 11 residues.